Below are 4 T cell receptor beta chains sequenced from a single sample in a study of blood T cell repertoires in COVID-19. Repertoires were generated with immunoSEQ multiplex PCR, while TCRdb's copy carries only in-frame clones and drops some. The sample yields a few hundred thousand clones, roughly nine tenths seen once. The sample comprised peripheral blood. These receptors were obtained from a woman aged 45-60 years with COVID-19, enrolled during active disease.

This chain connects TRBV28 to TRBJ1-1, with a weak D call TRBD1 (6 bases). The CDR3 totals 16 residues. The ends were cut back, 7 bases at V and 5 bases at J, with 23 bases in the middle. The germline V gene has CDR1 MDHEN and CDR2 SYDVKM. CDR3 residues: CASTPSRGALRTEAFF. The CDR3 nucleotides read TGTGCCAGCACCCCCTCCCGGGGGGCTTTGAGAACTGAAGCTTTCTTT.

This chain connects TRBV5-6 to TRBJ2-1, with 14 nucleotides matching TRBD2. The CDR3 loop spans 16 amino acids. Germline V gene data show CDR1 as SGHDT and CDR2 as YYEEEE. V shed 3 bases and J 6 bases; nucleotides not matched to a gene: 5. The CDR3 DNA sequence: TGTGCCAGCAGCTGGGGGACTAGCGGGGGCCTCAATGAGCAGTTCTTC. Encoded protein: CASSWGTSGGLNEQFF.

This clone was found many times. V is TRBV14 and J is TRBJ1-2, with a possible D match to TRBD1 (5 bases). The ends were cut back, 1 base at V and 8 bases at J, with 17 bases in the middle. In germline, CDR1 is SGHDN, CDR2 FVKESK. This CDR3 has 15 residues. This chain's CDR3 is CASSQAQKAGEGYTF. CDR3 DNA sequence: TGTGCCAGCAGCCAAGCCCAGAAAGCGGGGGAAGGCTACACCTTC.

The chain combines TRBV19 with TRBJ2-2; 8 nucleotides align to TRBD2. CDR3 size: 14 residues. Germline CDR1 is LNHDA and CDR2 is SQIVND (reference sequence). Trimming cost V 3 bases and J 6 bases; bases outside gene matches: 3. CDR3 nucleotides: TGTGCCAGTAGTATCGCGGGGGGTTCCGGGGAGCTGTTTTTT. Residues: CASSIAGGSGELFF. Looking up the rest from reference TRBV19 and TRBJ2-2 gives the full variable domain: DGGITQSPKYLFRKEGQNVTLSCEQNLNHDAMYWYRQDPGQGLRLIYYSQIVNDFQKGDIAEGYSVSREKKESFPLTVTSAQKNPTAFYLCASSIAGGSGELFFGEGSRLTVL.